The 2 T cell receptor beta chains below all came from one sample that was sequenced in a study of beta chain features in type 1 diabetes. TCRB transcripts that were expressed got sequenced, as all of the isolated RNA had been reverse transcribed. Measured with immunoSEQ multiplex PCR; TCRdb has only the in-frame clones, and not every one. The table has hundreds of thousands of clones, roughly 15% seen once. Source material: central memory CD4+ T cells from blood. The receptors shown here come from a man in his thirties or forties in good health.

The sample holds a few counts of this clone. The J gene is TRBJ2-5, the V gene TRBV29-1; D remains ambiguous. The germline CDR1 and CDR2 sequences are SQVTM and ANQGSEA. CDR3 size: 12 residues. V was clipped by 3 bases and J by 4 bases, with 9 bases between them. CDR3 nucleotide sequence: TGCAGCGTTGATGAGAGTCGAGAGACCCAGTACTTC. Its translation: CSVDESRETQYF.

The rearrangement links TRBV6-4 to TRBJ2-3; maybe TRBD2 (7 bases). CDR3 length equals 15 residues. CDR1 and CDR2 from the germline V gene are MRHNA and SNTAGT. V was clipped by 2 bases and J by 2 bases, with 11 bases between them. CDR3 sequence: CASSDPGGPTDTQYF. Written as DNA, the CDR3 is TGTGCCAGCAGTGACCCCGGGGGGCCCACAGATACGCAGTATTTT.